The 14 T cell receptor beta chains below all came from one sample that was sequenced in a study of blood T cell repertoires in COVID-19. The method was immunoSEQ multiplex PCR; TCRdb's version includes in-frame clones alone and lacks a portion of them. The sample lists some 31,000 clones, about 88% occurring once. The sequencing sample was made of peripheral blood. The receptors originated from a human donor in a cohort sampled during active COVID-19. The donor label of this sample is uncertain.

This chain joins TRBV7-3 and TRBJ2-5, with D hard to call. Trimming cost V 2 bases and J 1 base, with 5 bases left between them. The CDR3 covers 13 residues. The germline CDR1 and CDR2 sequences are SGHTA and FQGTGA. CDR3 loop: CASSLEFQETQYF. CDR3 sequence (DNA): TGTGCCAGCAGCTTAGAGTTCCAAGAGACCCAGTACTTC.

This clone was observed a handful of times. The chain has TRBV3-1 (or the pseudogene TRBV3-2) and TRBJ1-1; 7 bases line up with TRBD1. CDR3 size: 14 residues. Germline CDR1 LGHDT, CDR2 YNNKEL (reference sequence). V gave up 4 bases and J gave up 1 base; unmatched junction bases: 3. CDR3 sequence: CASSRGTANTEAFF. CDR3 bases: TGTGCCAGCAGCCGCGGGACAGCGAACACTGAAGCTTTCTTT.

This clone was counted a few times. V gene TRBV7-8 combines with J gene TRBJ1-2; 7 nucleotides align to TRBD1. Germline CDR1 and CDR2: SGHVS and FQNEAQ. Losses at the gene ends were 4 bases for V and 7 bases for J; bases not matched to a gene: 6. CDR3 length equals 13 residues. CDR3 nucleotides: TGTGCCAGCAGCTCGTCAGGACAGGCTGGCTACACCTTC. Translation gives CASSSSGQAGYTF.

This rearrangement joins TRBV28 to TRBJ1-4; TRBD1 matches 10 bases. V trimming: 5 bases; J trimming: 7 bases; junction bases outside the gene matches: 7. The germline gives CDR1 MDHEN, CDR2 SYDVKM. The CDR3 consists of 15 residues. The CDR3 here is CASSIRQGASEKLFF. DNA of the CDR3: TGTGCCAGCAGTATACGACAGGGGGCGAGTGAAAAACTGTTTTTT.

The CDR3 is CSLGQGRGETQYF. The CDR3 DNA reads TGCAGTCTGGGACAGGGGCGTGGAGAGACCCAGTACTTC. The rearrangement links TRBV29-1 to TRBJ2-5; 10 bases align to TRBD1. This CDR3 spans 13 amino acids. Looked up from germline, CDR1 is SQVTM and CDR2 is ANQGSEA.

The chain is built from TRBV6-5 and TRBJ2-3; 7 nucleotides match TRBD2. CDR3 length: 15 residues. Trimming cost V 9 bases and J 4 bases; bases outside gene matches: 13. Germline CDR1 MNHEY, CDR2 SVGAGI. CDR3 nucleotides: TGTGCCAGTAGCCAACTAGCGACAACGGCAGATACGCAGTATTTT. Translating it yields CASSQLATTADTQYF.

As to this clone: One junction end does not reproduce the germline sequence, and a read error may be involved. The J gene is TRBJ1-1, the V gene TRBV7-9; 7 bases line up with TRBD1. The CDR3 has 15 amino acids. Per the germline V gene, CDR1 is SEHNR and CDR2 is FQNEAQ (reference sequence). The CDR3, as DNA: TGTGCCAGCAGCTTAGGGTCGACAGGGAACTCTGAAGCTTTCTTT. Translated: CASSLGSTGNSEAFF.

The rearrangement links TRBV27 to TRBJ2-6; D may be TRBD1 (6 bases). V lost 4 bases and J lost 2, with 9 bases in between. This CDR3 has 15 residues. Germline lookup yields CDR1 MNHEY and CDR2 SMNVEV (reference sequence). The CDR3, as DNA: TGTGCCAGCAGTTGGACAGTCCCTGGGGCCAACGTCCTGACTTTC. Amino acids: CASSWTVPGANVLTF.

This clone ranks as medium-sized. The V and J genes are TRBV18 and TRBJ2-7; D uncertain. Germline V CDR1 and CDR2: KGHSH, LQKENI. Trimming removed 2 bases from V and 7 bases from J, with 15 bases in between. The CDR3 spans 14 residues. This CDR3 is CASSPYSNPIEQYF. The CDR3 DNA reads as TGTGCCAGCTCACCATATAGCAACCCAATAGAGCAGTACTTC.

V is TRBV4-1 and J is TRBJ2-1, with 11 bases lining up with TRBD2. The CDR3 covers 17 residues. The germline CDR1 and CDR2 sequences are MGHRA and YSYEKL. V lost 1 base, J lost 5 bases, and 7 bases stayed unmatched. For the CDR3, the DNA is TGCGCCAGCAGCCAAGGAAGGGGACTAGCGGTAGACAATGAGCAGTTCTTC. It yields the protein CASSQGRGLAVDNEQFF.

This clone was recorded a few times. The chain uses TRBV30 and TRBJ1-5; D unclear. V lost 0 bases, J lost 9 bases, and 6 bases lay in between. CDR3 size: 11 residues. The germline V gene encodes CDR1 GTSNPN and CDR2 SVGIG (reference sequence). This CDR3 is CAWSVSGPQHF. The CDR3 DNA is TGTGCCTGGAGTGTTAGTGGGCCCCAGCATTTT.

The V gene is TRBV6-5, the J gene TRBJ2-7; D possibly corresponds to TRBD2 (5 bases). Deletions cut 2 bases from V and 2 bases from J, with 10 bases between. The CDR3 length is 14 residues. CDR1 and CDR2 from the germline V gene are MNHEY and SVGAGI. The CDR3 protein is CASSYTRGPYEQYF. The DNA for the CDR3 is TGTGCCAGCAGTTACACTAGAGGTCCCTACGAGCAGTACTTC.

This chain joins TRBV6-5 and TRBJ2-7, with 11 positions matching TRBD1. CDR3 length: 14 residues. CDR1 and CDR2 from the germline V gene are MNHEY and SVGAGI. J gave up 3 bases and V 11 bases, and 9 bases lay outside the gene matches. CDR3 sequence reads: CAGKRDRGSYEQYF. Written as DNA, the CDR3 is TGTGCCGGTAAAAGGGACAGGGGGAGCTACGAGCAGTACTTC.

The genes are TRBV19 and TRBJ2-7; TRBD2 aligns across 9 bases. Germline V gene lookup returns CDR1 LNHDA and CDR2 SQIVND (reference sequence). The V gene end was trimmed by 6 bases and the J gene end by 7 bases; junction bases not matched to a gene: 13. CDR3 length equals 15 residues. CDR3 DNA sequence: TGTGCCAGTAGCCTTCTAGCGGGATCCGCGGGGGAGCAGTACTTC. Its protein product is CASSLLAGSAGEQYF. The whole variable domain, filled in from reference TRBV19 and TRBJ2-7, reads DGGITQSPKYLFRKEGQNVTLSCEQNLNHDAMYWYRQDPGQGLRLIYYSQIVNDFQKGDIAEGYSVSREKKESFPLTVTSAQKNPTAFYLCASSLLAGSAGEQYFGPGTRLTVT.